This TCR beta chain was retrieved from a study of CXCR3-negative and CXCR3-positive naive CD8 T cells. Across the study: With about 1.5 +/- 0.3 million reads per library, the TRB reads numbered around 150 million in total.

On this clonotype: Its specificity is unknown.

Study-wide results and limits: Memory cells showed distinct TRBV-TRBJ patterns, while the two naive subsets matched. Researchers report that CXCR3-positive naive cells carry more hydrophobic TRB CDR3s than CXCR3-negative naive cells.

The sorter processed each CD8+ T cell subset in triplicate at 280,000 or so cells apiece. UMI labels and 5' RACE were used to prepare the TRB cDNA libraries. TCRdb re-called the 5' RACE reads and shows each CDR3 protein once, DNA omitted. The table counts tens of thousands of distinct CDR3 sequences; 0.9% to 1.2% lies in the top ten. CDR1 is SGHDN, CDR2 FVKESK, per germline. The CDR3 contains 13 residues. J is TRBJ1-1 and V is TRBV14; TCRdb picks TRBD1, but there is no DNA to check that call. Sequencing was carried out using naive CXCR3- CD8+ T cells from blood. Sample subset: CD45RO-CCR7+CD27+CD95- naive CD8+ T cells lacking CXCR3 (TNR3-). This TCR derives from a human donor in good health. Some clones in this sample may be carry-over from other donors' samples. CDR3 loop: CASSQEGDTEAFF.